The next 28 T cell receptor beta chains were all read from a single sample in a study of T cells in Graves' hyperthyroidism and ophthalmopathy. Amplification yielded TCR beta CDR3 regions, with RNA transcripts as the source. The primer set for the first-round RT-PCR of the TCR CDR3 was HTBI. Each CDR3 protein is one row after TCRdb ran MiXCR on the multiplex PCR reads. The sample yields roughly 580,000 distinct CDR3 sequences, approximately 44% seen once. Sequenced sample: peripheral blood or thyroid tissue (not recorded which). Receptors were obtained from a young woman with Graves' hyperthyroidism.

This chain links TRBV29-1 with TRBJ1-2; TRBD1 matches at 10 bases. Looked up from germline, CDR1 is SQVTM and CDR2 is ANQGSEA. Germline trimming cut 6 bases from V and 3 bases from J; bases unmatched to any gene: 10. The CDR3 spans 15 residues. The CDR3 DNA follows: TGCAGCGTGGGACAGCTAGGGACAGGGGACTATGGCTACACCTTC. It codes for CSVGQLGTGDYGYTF.

The count of this clonotype is one. The gene calls are TRBV24-1 and TRBJ2-5, with a weak D call TRBD1 (6 bases). Germline loops: CDR1 KGHDR, CDR2 SFDVKD. The CDR3 spans 16 residues. Trimming left V 3 bases short and J 3 bases short, with 16 bases between. The CDR3 DNA follows: TGTGCCACCAGTGATGAACTAGGAGCAGGGGAAGAGACCCAGTACTTC. This encodes CATSDELGAGEETQYF.

This clonotype was found many times. This chain joins TRBV2 and TRBJ2-5; D call uncertain. Trimming pared 6 bases from V and 4 bases from J, leaving 12 bases between. Germline V gene lookup returns CDR1 SNHLY and CDR2 FYNNEI. The CDR3 is made up of 13 amino acids. The CDR3 nucleotides are TGTGCCAGCAGAAGACCTCCCCGAGAGACCCAGTACTTC. Its translation: CASRRPPRETQYF.

About this clonotype itself: At one of its ends the junction is not consistent with the germline gene, which may arise from a read error. The V call is TRBV2, the J call TRBJ1-3; D call uncertain. CDR3 length: 13 amino acids. The germline V gene has CDR1 SNHLY and CDR2 FYNNEI. CDR3 sequence: CASSYTGAGGPLF. In nucleotides, the CDR3 is TGTGCCAGCAGTTACACCGGCGCGGGAGGGCCCCTATTT.

This chain's CDR3 is CASRPRYF. DNA of the CDR3: TGTGCCAGCAGACCCCGGTACTTC. The V call is TRBV7-6, the J call TRBJ2-5, with D hard to call. Trimming cost V 6 bases and J 13 bases, with 6 bases left between them. The length of the CDR3 is 8 residues. Looked up from germline, CDR1 is SGHVS and CDR2 is FNYEAQ.

This rearrangement joins TRBV2 to TRBJ2-5, with TRBD2 matching 12 bases. The CDR3 loop spans 17 amino acids. The ends lost 5 bases at V and 3 bases at J; junction bases unmatched: 10. Germline V CDR1 and CDR2: SNHLY, FYNNEI. Written as DNA, the CDR3 is TGTGCCAGCAGTTACTGGTCTAGCGGGAGGGCCGAAGAGACCCAGTACTTC. It is translated as CASSYWSSGRAEETQYF.

Notes on this clonotype: Just one base apart from a much larger clone, this may be a read error. The J gene is TRBJ2-2, the V gene TRBV2; D remains ambiguous. The CDR3 has 10 residues. Between the trimmed V and J ends, which lost 7 bases and 5 bases, there was a span of 2 bases. Germline CDR1 is SNHLY and CDR2 is FYNNEI. The CDR3 DNA is TGTGCCAGCAAGACCGGGGAGCTGTTTTTT. Its protein product is CASKTGELFF.

The rearrangement links TRBV2 to TRBJ2-7; D tentatively reads TRBD1 or TRBD2 (7 bases each). V was pared by 5 bases and J by 3 bases, with 17 bases between. This CDR3 has 15 amino acids. Germline values: CDR1 SNHLY, CDR2 FYNNEI. The DNA for the CDR3 is TGTGCCAGCAGTCCAAAGATCAGGGGGGGCTACGAGCAGTACTTC. Translated: CASSPKIRGGYEQYF.

The chain is built from TRBV7-8 and TRBJ2-1, with TRBD2 identical over 10 bases. Trimming cost V 1 base and J 5 bases; bases outside gene matches: 11. CDR1 and CDR2 (germline): SGHVS, FQNEAQ. CDR3 length: 18 residues. The CDR3 sequence: CASSLVVSGLAGDNEQFF. The CDR3 DNA reads as TGTGCCAGCAGCTTAGTCGTTTCTGGTCTAGCGGGAGACAATGAGCAGTTCTTC.

The chain combines TRBV19 with TRBJ2-5; the match to TRBD1 covers 10 bases. Trimming at V came to 7 bases and at J to 5 bases, leaving 7 bases not matched to a gene. Germline V gene sequence: CDR1 LNHDA, CDR2 SQIVND (reference sequence). CDR3 length: 14 amino acids. For the CDR3, the DNA is TGTGCCAGTAACGACAGGGGGCTGGCTGAGACCCAGTACTTC. Translated: CASNDRGLAETQYF.

To note about this clonotype: One junction end disagrees with the germline gene, perhaps due to a read error. The chain employs TRBV11-1 and TRBJ2-7, with 9 nucleotides matching TRBD2. The germline CDR1 and CDR2 sequences are SGHAT and FQDESV (reference sequence). This CDR3 has 16 amino acids. The CDR3: CASSLVASGVTYEQYF. The CDR3 DNA sequence: TGTGCCAGCAGTTTAGTCGCTAGCGGGGTTACCTACGAGCAGTACTTC. Together with reference TRBV11-1 and TRBJ2-7, the CDR3 gives the full variable domain: EAEVAQSPRYKITEKSQAVAFWCDPISGHATLYWYRQILGQGPELLVQFQDESVVDDSQLPKDRFSAERLKGVDSTLKIQPAELGDSAMYLCASSLVASGVTYEQYFGPGTRLTVT.

There are many counts of this clonotype. J is TRBJ2-7 and V is TRBV10-3; D is perhaps TRBD2 (5 bases). The CDR3 has 13 amino acids. The germline CDR1 and CDR2 sequences are ENHRY and SYGVKD. Between the trimmed V and J ends, which lost 7 bases and 0 bases, there was a span of 10 bases. The CDR3 loop is CAITTGISYEQYF. DNA of the CDR3: TGTGCCATCACTACCGGGATCTCCTACGAGCAGTACTTC.

The rearrangement joins TRBV25-1 to TRBJ1-1; D remains ambiguous. The CDR3 totals 11 residues. Trimming took off 7 bases at V and 5 bases at J, with 8 bases between the two ends. Germline lookup yields CDR1 MGHDK and CDR2 SYGVNS. CDR3 residues: CASTRRTEAFF. The CDR3 DNA is TGTGCCAGCACCCGTAGGACTGAAGCTTTCTTT.

The chain employs TRBV5-1 and TRBJ1-4; the match to TRBD1 covers 7 bases. CDR1 and CDR2 (germline): SGHRS, YFSETQ. CDR3 length: 14 amino acids. V lost 4 bases to trimming and J lost 7 bases; unmatched junction nucleotides: 7. The CDR3: CASSPRDSLEKLFF. The CDR3 DNA reads as TGCGCCAGCAGCCCCCGGGACAGCCTTGAAAAACTGTTTTTT.

The gene calls are TRBV12-3 or TRBV12-4 and TRBJ2-7; 12 nucleotides match TRBD2. The CDR3 spans 12 residues. J gave up 9 bases and V 5 bases, and 2 bases lay outside the gene matches. CDR3: CASSQGLAGQYF. CDR3 DNA: TGTGCCAGCAGTCAGGGACTAGCGGGGCAGTACTTC.

The V call is TRBV29-1, the J call TRBJ2-7; TRBD2 agrees at 7 bases. CDR1 and CDR2 from the germline V gene are SQVTM and ANQGSEA. This CDR3 is 13 amino acids long. Losses at the gene ends were 6 bases for V and 0 bases for J; bases not matched to a gene: 5. The CDR3: CSVARDYSYEQYF. The CDR3 nucleotides are TGCAGCGTAGCCAGGGACTACTCCTACGAGCAGTACTTC.

V usage is TRBV29-1 and J usage is TRBJ1-5; TRBD1 might be the D (6 bases). V lost 6 bases to trimming and J lost 3 bases, with 12 bases between them. Germline values: CDR1 SQVTM, CDR2 ANQGSEA. The CDR3 contains 13 residues. DNA of the CDR3: TGCAGCGTAGACTGGACAGTCAATCAGCCCCAGCATTTT. The encoded protein is CSVDWTVNQPQHF.

This chain uses TRBV2 with TRBJ1-2; D unclear. Trimming removed 1 base from V and 5 bases from J, with 11 bases in between. CDR3 length: 14 residues. CDR1 is SNHLY and CDR2 is FYNNEI in the germline V gene. CDR3 in DNA: TGTGCCAGCAGTGAAGTGGCTGCCCTTTATGGCTACACCTTC. It specifies CASSEVAALYGYTF.

This clonotype showed up many times. One junction end does not reproduce the germline sequence, and a read error may be involved. J is TRBJ1-1 and V is TRBV7-8; weak D call: TRBD1 (5 bases). Germline lookup yields CDR1 SGHVS and CDR2 FQNEAQ. The CDR3 runs 16 residues. CDR3 bases: TGTGCCAGCAGCTCGTCGACAGCAAACATGAAGACTGAAGCTTTCTTT. It codes for CASSSSTANMKTEAFF.

The chain combines TRBV25-1 with TRBJ2-2, with 8 bases that match TRBD1. The CDR3 is made up of 19 amino acids. Germline CDR1 and CDR2: MGHDK and SYGVNS. V gave up 10 bases and J gave up 0 bases; unmatched junction bases: 19. The CDR3 DNA reads as TGTGCCACAACCTTATGGGCCAGGGGGCTTAACACGAACACCGGGGAGCTGTTTTTT. Its translation is CATTLWARGLNTNTGELFF.

This rearrangement joins TRBV24-1 to TRBJ2-5; 8 nucleotides line up with TRBD2. The germline CDR1 and CDR2 sequences are KGHDR and SFDVKD. With 12 bases clipped from V and 4 bases from J, the junction kept 12 bases outside the gene matches. This CDR3 is 14 amino acids long. Written as DNA, the CDR3 is TGTGCCTGGAGTCAGCGGGAGTGGGGAGAGACCCAGTACTTC. Translating gives CAWSQREWGETQYF.

Comment on this clonotype: One end of the junction does not line up with germline, which may come from a read error. The chain is built from TRBV10-2 and TRBJ2-7, with 8 bases identical to TRBD1. Per the germline V gene, CDR1 is WSHSY and CDR2 is SAAADI. The CDR3 extends over 15 amino acids. The CDR3 DNA is TGTGCCAGCAGTTTCCGACAGGGGAGTGCCTACGAGCAGTACTTC. Amino acids: CASSFRQGSAYEQYF.

The chain employs TRBV2 and TRBJ2-5; tentatively, D is TRBD2 (6 bases). Germline CDR1 is SNHLY and CDR2 is FYNNEI. The CDR3 runs to 13 residues. V shed 6 bases and J shed 5 bases, with 13 bases lying between them. CDR3: CASSPGDRETQYF. The CDR3 DNA reads TGTGCCAGCAGCCCGGGAGATAGGGAGACCCAGTACTTC.

This clonotype was detected a few times. V gene TRBV4-3 combines with J gene TRBJ2-5; tentative D call: TRBD2 (6 bases). Per germline, CDR1 LGHNA and CDR2 YSLEER. This CDR3 is 15 amino acids long. V was clipped by 0 bases and J by 0 bases, with 8 bases between them. The DNA of the CDR3 is TGCGCCAGCAGCCAAGACGGAGGGGACCAAGAGACCCAGTACTTC. This codes for CASSQDGGDQETQYF.

This clonotype was seen a handful of times. The rearrangement joins TRBV2 to TRBJ1-5, with D possibly matching TRBD1 (6 bases). Germline assignment: CDR1 SNHLY and CDR2 FYNNEI. This CDR3 spans 16 amino acids. Trimming took off 5 bases at V and 5 bases at J, with 19 bases between the two ends. The CDR3: CASSYSTGAVDQPQHF. CDR3 DNA: TGTGCCAGCAGTTACTCGACGGGGGCTGTCGATCAGCCCCAGCATTTT.

This clonotype has more than one count but fewer than ten. The CDR3 reads CSAKSGANVLTF. The CDR3 DNA reads TGCAGTGCTAAGAGCGGGGCCAACGTCCTGACTTTC. The genes are TRBV20-1 and TRBJ2-6; D gene uncertain. Between the trimmed V and J ends, which lost 4 bases and 4 bases, there was a span of 5 bases. This CDR3 is built from 12 residues. Germline-derived CDR1 and CDR2 are DFQATT and SNEGSKA (reference sequence).

This clonotype was seen only a few times. The chain is built from TRBV19 and TRBJ1-5, with a possible D match to TRBD1 (6 bases). V was pared by 3 bases and J by 3 bases, with 12 bases between. This CDR3 region has 15 residues. In germline, CDR1 is LNHDA, CDR2 SQIVND (reference sequence). In nucleotides, the CDR3 is TGTGCCAGTAGTATTTCGGGGGGCTTCAATCAGCCCCAGCATTTT. Protein product: CASSISGGFNQPQHF.

The chain employs TRBV24-1 and TRBJ2-7; maybe TRBD1 (5 bases). Near its end, the DNA agrees better with TRBJ2-1, so the J call may be wrong. Germline CDR1 KGHDR, CDR2 SFDVKD. CDR3 length: 13 residues. CDR3 sequence reads: CATSDSSRDEQFF. CDR3 DNA sequence: TGTGCCACCAGTGATTCGAGCAGGGATGAGCAGTTCTTC.